This T cell receptor (beta chain) was identified during a study of regulatory T cells in long-lasting Graves disease. Arm-PCR of CDR3 regions and iRepertoire HTBI primers were used to build TCR beta libraries. TCRdb re-called the multiplex PCR reads with MiXCR, one entry per CDR3 protein. The sample holds about 310,000 distinct CDR3 sequences, 22% seen once. Documented time point: persistent/refractory GD, antithyroid drugs over 5 years with positive TRAb. The TCR library used RNA extracted from PBMCs. Per American Thyroid Association guidelines, Graves' disease was diagnosed. Germline V gives CDR1 MNHEY, CDR2 SMNVEV (reference sequence). The CDR3 covers 13 residues. V was trimmed by 2 bases and J by 7 bases, leaving 11 bases between them.

This specimen was peripheral blood mononuclear cells (PBMCs), taken when the disease was refractory, from a patient treated with antithyroid drugs. The source of this sequence is a female donor with Graves disease. The chain has TRBV27 and TRBJ1-1, with D possibly matching TRBD1 (6 bases). The CDR3 nucleotides read TGTGCCAGCAGTTTAAGGGCAGGGGATGAAGCTTTCTTT. Encoded protein: CASSLRAGDEAFF.